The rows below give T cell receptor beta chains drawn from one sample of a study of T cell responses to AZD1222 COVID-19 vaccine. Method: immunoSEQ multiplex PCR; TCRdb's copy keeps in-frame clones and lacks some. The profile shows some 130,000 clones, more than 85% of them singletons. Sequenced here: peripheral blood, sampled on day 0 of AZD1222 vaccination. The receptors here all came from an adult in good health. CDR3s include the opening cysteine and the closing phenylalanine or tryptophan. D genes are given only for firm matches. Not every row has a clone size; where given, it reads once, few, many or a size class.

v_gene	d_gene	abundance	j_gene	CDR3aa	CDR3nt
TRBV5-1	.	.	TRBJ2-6	CASSAGPGSSGANVLTF	TGCGCCAGCAGCGCAGGACCGGGGAGCTCTGGGGCCAACGTCCTGACTTTC
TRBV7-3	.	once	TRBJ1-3	CASSLTGSGNTIYF	TGTGCCAGCAGCTTAACGGGCTCTGGAAACACCATATATTTT
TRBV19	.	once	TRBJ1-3	CASSIGHGNGNTIYF	TGTGCCAGTAGTATCGGCCACGGGAACGGAAACACCATATATTTT
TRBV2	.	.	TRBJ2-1	CASILGATVYNEQFF	TGTGCCAGCATCCTTGGGGCTACAGTCTACAATGAGCAGTTCTTC
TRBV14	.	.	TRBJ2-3	CASSQSGPDTQYF	TGTGCCAGCAGCCAATCCGGGCCGGATACGCAGTATTTT
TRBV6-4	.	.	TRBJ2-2	CASSDSGIPDGELFF	TGTGCCAGCAGTGACTCGGGGATCCCCGACGGGGAGCTGTTTTTT
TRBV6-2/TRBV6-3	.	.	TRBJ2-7	CASSYWAYEQYF	TGTGCCAGCAGTTACTGGGCCTACGAGCAGTACTTC
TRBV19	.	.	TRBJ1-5	CASSYPNYQPQHF	TGTGCCAGTAGTTATCCAAACTATCAGCCCCAGCATTTT
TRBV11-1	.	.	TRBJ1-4	CASSRRAGNEKLFF	TGTGCCAGCAGCCGCAGGGCGGGGAATGAAAAACTGTTTTTT
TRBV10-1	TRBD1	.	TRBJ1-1	CASRADRGGEAFF	TGCGCCAGCAGAGCGGACAGGGGAGGTGAAGCTTTCTTT
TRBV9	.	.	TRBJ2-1	CASSVGGAGNEQFF	TGTGCCAGCAGCGTAGGGGGAGCAGGCAATGAGCAGTTCTTC
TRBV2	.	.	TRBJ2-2	CASRAGTNTGELFF	TGTGCCAGCAGGGCCGGGACAAATACCGGGGAGCTGTTTTTT
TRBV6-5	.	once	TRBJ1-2	CASSYRDRHYGYTF	TGTGCCAGCAGTTACAGGGATCGACACTATGGCTACACCTTC
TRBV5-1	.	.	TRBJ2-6	CASSPDISGANVLTF	TGCGCCAGCAGCCCTGACATCTCTGGGGCCAACGTCCTGACTTTC
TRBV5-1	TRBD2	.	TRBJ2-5	CASSPRLAGMVETQYF	TGCGCCAGCAGCCCGCGACTAGCGGGGATGGTAGAGACCCAGTACTTC
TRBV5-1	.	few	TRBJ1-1	CASSLVQGRVLENTEAFF	TGCGCCAGCAGCTTGGTGCAGGGAAGGGTTTTGGAGAACACTGAAGCTTTCTTT
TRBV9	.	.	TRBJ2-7	CASSVALARNEQYF	TGTGCCAGCAGCGTAGCTCTTGCCAGGAACGAGCAGTACTTC
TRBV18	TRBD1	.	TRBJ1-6	CASSNGQGGFLHF	TGTGCCAGCTCAAATGGACAGGGGGGTTTCCTCCACTTT
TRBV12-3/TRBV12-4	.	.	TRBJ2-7	CASSFGPSYEQYF	TGTGCCAGCAGTTTCGGCCCTTCCTACGAGCAGTACTTC
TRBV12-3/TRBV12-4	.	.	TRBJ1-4	CASSLWGEEKLFF	TGTGCCAGCAGTTTATGGGGTGAAGAAAAACTGTTTTTT
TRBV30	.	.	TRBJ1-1	CAWPTGLNTEAFF	TGTGCCTGGCCGACAGGCTTGAACACTGAAGCTTTCTTT
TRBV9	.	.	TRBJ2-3	CASSPTAGAGFTDTQYF	TGTGCCAGCAGCCCCACCGCGGGGGCGGGGTTCACAGATACGCAGTATTTT
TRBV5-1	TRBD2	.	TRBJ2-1	CASSLGPGGPNEQFF	TGCGCCAGCAGCTTGGGTCCGGGGGGGCCGAATGAGCAGTTCTTC
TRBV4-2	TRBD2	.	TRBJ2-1	CASSQDESGDLGNEQFF	TGTGCCAGCAGCCAAGATGAAAGCGGGGACCTGGGGAATGAGCAGTTCTTC
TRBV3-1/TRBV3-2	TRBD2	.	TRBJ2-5	CASSQQLAGVGVGETQYF	TGTGCCAGCAGCCAACAACTAGCGGGGGTTGGGGTGGGAGAGACCCAGTACTTC
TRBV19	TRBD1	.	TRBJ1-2	CASSKGQNYGYTF	TGTGCCAGTAGTAAGGGACAGAACTATGGCTACACCTTC
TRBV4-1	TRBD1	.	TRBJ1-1	CASSQEDRGTEAFF	TGCGCCAGCAGCCAAGAAGACAGGGGCACTGAAGCTTTCTTT
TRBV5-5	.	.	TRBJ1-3	CASSLVTGPLAGNTIYF	TGTGCCAGCAGCCTGGTGACTGGGCCCCTGGCTGGAAACACCATATATTTT
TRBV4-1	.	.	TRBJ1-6	CASSQEGSSYNSPLHF	TGCGCCAGCAGCCAAGAGGGGAGCTCCTATAATTCACCCCTCCACTTT
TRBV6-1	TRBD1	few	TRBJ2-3	CASSEGQGADTQYF	TGTGCCAGCAGTGAAGGGCAGGGGGCCGATACGCAGTATTTT
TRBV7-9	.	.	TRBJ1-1	CASSLGQANTEAFF	TGTGCCAGCAGCTTAGGACAGGCGAACACTGAAGCTTTCTTT
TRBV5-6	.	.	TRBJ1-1	CASSLRANTEAFF	TGTGCCAGCAGCTTACGAGCGAACACTGAAGCTTTCTTT
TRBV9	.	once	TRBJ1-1	CASSVVEVDTEAFF	TGTGCCAGCAGCGTAGTGGAAGTTGACACTGAAGCTTTCTTT
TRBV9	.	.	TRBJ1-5	CASSVGTDYQPQHF	TGTGCCAGCAGCGTAGGAACCGACTATCAGCCCCAGCATTTT
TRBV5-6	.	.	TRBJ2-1	CASSLWQSEQFF	TGTGCCAGCAGCTTGTGGCAGTCTGAGCAGTTCTTC
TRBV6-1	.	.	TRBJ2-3	CASSEEGGGSDTQYF	TGTGCCAGCAGTGAAGAGGGCGGGGGCTCAGATACGCAGTATTTT
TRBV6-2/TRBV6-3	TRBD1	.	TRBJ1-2	CASSRGQGDGYTF	TGTGCCAGCAGCCGGGGACAGGGGGACGGCTACACCTTC
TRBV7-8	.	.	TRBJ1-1	CASSLSLNTEAFF	TGTGCCAGCAGCTTAAGTTTAAACACTGAAGCTTTCTTT
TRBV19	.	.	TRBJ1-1	CASNLGRLNTEAFF	TGTGCCAGTAATTTGGGACGGCTGAACACTGAAGCTTTCTTT
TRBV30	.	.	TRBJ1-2	CAWRPPHSLDYGYTF	TGTGCCTGGAGACCCCCCCACAGTTTGGACTATGGCTACACCTTC
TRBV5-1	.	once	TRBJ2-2	CASSLGATRNTGELFF	TGCGCCAGCAGCTTGGGCGCGACCCGAAACACCGGGGAGCTGTTTTTT
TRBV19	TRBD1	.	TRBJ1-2	CASRITGGYGYTF	TGTGCCAGTCGTATTACAGGGGGCTATGGCTACACCTTC
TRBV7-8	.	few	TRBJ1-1	CASSLGGWATDEAFF	TGTGCCAGCAGCCTAGGGGGTTGGGCGACGGATGAAGCTTTCTTT
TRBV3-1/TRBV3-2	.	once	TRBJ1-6	CASSQEDSHSPLHF	TGTGCCAGCAGCCAGGAGGACAGCCATTCACCCCTCCACTTT
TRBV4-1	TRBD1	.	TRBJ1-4	CASSQDGDRRNEKLFF	TGCGCCAGCAGCCAAGATGGGGACAGACGCAATGAAAAACTGTTTTTT
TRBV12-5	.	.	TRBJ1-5	CASGLVLGGRSNQPQHF	TGTGCTAGTGGTTTGGTACTCGGGGGGAGAAGCAATCAGCCCCAGCATTTT
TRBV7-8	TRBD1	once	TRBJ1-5	CASSTRTGGSNQPQHF	TGTGCCAGCAGCACCCGGACAGGGGGGTCCAATCAGCCCCAGCATTTT
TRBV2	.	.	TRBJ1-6	CASSMENSPLHF	TGTGCCAGCAGTATGGAGAATTCACCCCTCCACTTT
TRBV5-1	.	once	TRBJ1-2	CASSQRTDRSAPGYTF	TGCGCCAGCAGCCAAAGAACTGACAGGTCTGCCCCCGGCTACACCTTC
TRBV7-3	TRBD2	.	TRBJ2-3	CASSLLISGGGTDTQYF	TGTGCCAGCAGCTTACTCATTAGCGGGGGCGGCACAGATACGCAGTATTTT